The text below deals with one T cell receptor (beta chain). This sample was taken from a study of T cell changes during pregnancy in multiple sclerosis. Produced via immunoSEQ multiplex PCR; TCRdb's table is partial and in-frame only. There are roughly 20,000 clones in the sample; around 88% occur only once, and under 8% lies in the top ten. Trimming cost V 2 bases and J 6 bases, with 24 bases left between them. This CDR3 has 18 residues. Germline V gene data show CDR1 as LNHDA and CDR2 as SQIVND (reference sequence). The clonotype originates from a female donor with multiple sclerosis, enrolled in a pregnancy study. The starting material was CD8+ T cells from peripheral blood mononuclear cells, obtained in the first trimester of pregnancy. The V call is TRBV19, the J call TRBJ2-3; D might be TRBD2 (7 bases). DNA of the CDR3: TGTGCCAGTAGTATATCTGCGGAGGGGGGGCCAAGGAAGGATACGCAGTATTTT. Amino acid sequence: CASSISAEGGPRKDTQYF.